One and the same sample provided the 3 T cell receptor beta chains below, sequenced in a study of blood T cell repertoires in COVID-19. Only in-frame clones appear in the TCRdb table, and some are missing; sequencing was by immunoSEQ multiplex PCR. This table has roughly 570,000 clones, roughly nine tenths appearing once. Material for sequencing was peripheral blood. These receptors came from a woman between 45 and 65 years old with COVID-19, enrolled during active disease.

The chain recombines TRBV5-1 with TRBJ2-2, with D unresolved. CDR3 size: 15 residues. V lost 0 bases, J lost 2 bases, and 8 bases lay in between. Germline V CDR1 and CDR2: SGHRS, YFSETQ. This CDR3 reads CASSLVRVNTGELFF. The CDR3 nucleotides are TGCGCCAGCAGCTTGGTTCGAGTCAACACCGGGGAGCTGTTTTTT.

V usage is TRBV13 and J usage is TRBJ1-2; no definite D call. CDR3 length: 15 amino acids. CDR1 and CDR2 from the germline V gene are PRHDT and FYEKMQ (reference sequence). Trimming removed 2 bases at V and 8 bases at J, with 18 bases between. In DNA, the CDR3 is TGTGCCAGCAGCTTACGAAGCCACTTTACTGAGGGCTACACCTTC. It translates to CASSLRSHFTEGYTF.

The chain links TRBV10-3 to TRBJ2-7; no reliable D call. The CDR3 length is 11 residues. The V and J ends lost 4 bases and 1 base respectively, with 2 bases between them. Germline loops: CDR1 ENHRY, CDR2 SYGVKD. CDR3 sequence: CAISASYEQYF. Here the CDR3 DNA reads TGTGCCATCAGTGCATCCTACGAGCAGTACTTC.